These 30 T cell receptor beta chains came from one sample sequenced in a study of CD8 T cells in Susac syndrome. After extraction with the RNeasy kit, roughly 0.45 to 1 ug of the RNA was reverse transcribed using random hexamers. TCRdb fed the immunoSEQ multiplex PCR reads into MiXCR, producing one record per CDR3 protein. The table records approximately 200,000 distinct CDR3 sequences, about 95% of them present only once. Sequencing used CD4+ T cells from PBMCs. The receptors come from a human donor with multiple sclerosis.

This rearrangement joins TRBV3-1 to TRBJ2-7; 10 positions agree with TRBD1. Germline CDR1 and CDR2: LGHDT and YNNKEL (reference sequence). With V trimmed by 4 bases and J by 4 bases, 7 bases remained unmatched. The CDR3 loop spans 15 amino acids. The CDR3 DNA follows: TGTGCCAGCAGCCTCCCGGGACAGGGGATTTACGAGCAGTACTTC. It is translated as CASSLPGQGIYEQYF.

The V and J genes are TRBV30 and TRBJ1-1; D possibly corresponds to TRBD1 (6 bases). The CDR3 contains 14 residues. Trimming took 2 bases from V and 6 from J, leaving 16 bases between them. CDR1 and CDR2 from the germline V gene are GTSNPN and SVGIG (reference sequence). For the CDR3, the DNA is TGTGCCTGGAGTCGGTTACAGGGTGGGTCTGAAGCTTTCTTT. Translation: CAWSRLQGGSEAFF.

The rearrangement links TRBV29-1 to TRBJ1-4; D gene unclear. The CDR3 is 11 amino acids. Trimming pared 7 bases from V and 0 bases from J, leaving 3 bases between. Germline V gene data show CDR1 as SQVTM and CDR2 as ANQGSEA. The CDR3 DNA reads TGCAGCGGGGCAACTAATGAAAAACTGTTTTTT. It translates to CSGATNEKLFF.

CDR3 sequence: CSVGQGRYEQYF. The CDR3 nucleotides read TGCAGCGTCGGACAGGGGCGATACGAGCAGTACTTC. V is TRBV29-1 and J is TRBJ2-7; 9 nucleotides agree with TRBD1. CDR3 length: 12 residues. Germline trimming cut 6 bases from V and 4 bases from J; bases unmatched to any gene: 4. Germline loops: CDR1 SQVTM, CDR2 ANQGSEA.

The CDR3 DNA reads TGCAGTGCTAAAGACAAGATCCACCACAATGAGCAGTTCTTC. Encoded protein: CSAKDKIHHNEQFF. The rearrangement links TRBV20-1 to TRBJ2-1; D remains ambiguous. Trimming left V 4 bases short and J 5 bases short, with 15 bases between. Germline V lookup: CDR1 DFQATT, CDR2 SNEGSKA (reference sequence). The CDR3 spans 14 residues.

The CDR3 here is CSSIGLQETQYF. In DNA form, the CDR3 reads TGCAGTTCCATAGGTCTCCAAGAGACCCAGTACTTC. The V call is TRBV20-1, the J call TRBJ2-5; D uncertain. V was shortened by 8 bases and J by 1 base, with 11 bases between the two germline ends. The CDR3 consists of 12 residues. Per germline, CDR1 DFQATT and CDR2 SNEGSKA (reference sequence).

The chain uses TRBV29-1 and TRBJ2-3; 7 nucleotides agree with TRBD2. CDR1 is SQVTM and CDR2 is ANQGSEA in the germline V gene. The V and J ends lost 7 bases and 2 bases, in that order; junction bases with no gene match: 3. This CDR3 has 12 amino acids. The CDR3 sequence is CSGGGNTDTQYF. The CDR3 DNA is TGCAGCGGGGGGGGGAACACAGATACGCAGTATTTT.

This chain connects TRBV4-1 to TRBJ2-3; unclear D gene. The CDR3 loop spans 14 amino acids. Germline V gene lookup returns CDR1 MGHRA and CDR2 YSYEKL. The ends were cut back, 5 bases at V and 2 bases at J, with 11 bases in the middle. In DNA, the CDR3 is TGCGCCAGCAGCTCTCTTTGGACCACAGATACGCAGTATTTT. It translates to CASSSLWTTDTQYF.

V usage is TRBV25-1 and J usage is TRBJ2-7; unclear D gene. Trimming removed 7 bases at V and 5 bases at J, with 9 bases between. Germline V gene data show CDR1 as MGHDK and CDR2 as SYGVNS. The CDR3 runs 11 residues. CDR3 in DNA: TGTGCCAGCAAATCAGTAGACGAGCAGTACTTC. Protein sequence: CASKSVDEQYF.

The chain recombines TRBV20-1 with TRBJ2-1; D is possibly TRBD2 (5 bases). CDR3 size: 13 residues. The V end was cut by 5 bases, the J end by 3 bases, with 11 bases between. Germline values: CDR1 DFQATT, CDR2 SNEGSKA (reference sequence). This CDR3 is CSAPSTSYNEQFF. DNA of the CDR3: TGCAGTGCTCCCTCTACTAGCTACAATGAGCAGTTCTTC.

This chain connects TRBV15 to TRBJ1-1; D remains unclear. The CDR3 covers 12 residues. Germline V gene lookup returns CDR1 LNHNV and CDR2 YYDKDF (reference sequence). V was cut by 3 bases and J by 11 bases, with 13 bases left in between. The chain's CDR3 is CATSRDGGLAFF. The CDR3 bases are TGTGCCACCAGCAGGGACGGAGGGCTCGCTTTCTTT. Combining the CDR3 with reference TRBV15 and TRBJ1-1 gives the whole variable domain DAMVIQNPRYQVTQFGKPVTLSCSQTLNHNVMYWYQQKSSQAPKLLFHYYDKDFNNEADTPDNFQSRRPNTSFCFLDIRSPGLGDTAMYLCATSRDGGLAFFGQGTRLTVV.

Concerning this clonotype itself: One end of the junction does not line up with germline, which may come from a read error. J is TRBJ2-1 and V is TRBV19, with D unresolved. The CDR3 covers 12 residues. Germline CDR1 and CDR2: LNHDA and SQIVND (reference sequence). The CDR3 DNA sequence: TGTGCCAGTAGGATAGGCGACAATGAGCAGTTCTTC. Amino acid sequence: CASRIGDNEQFF.

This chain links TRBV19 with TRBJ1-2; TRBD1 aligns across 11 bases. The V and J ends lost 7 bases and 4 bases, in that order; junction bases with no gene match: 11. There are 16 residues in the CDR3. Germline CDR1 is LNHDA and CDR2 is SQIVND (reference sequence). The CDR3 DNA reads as TGTGCCAGTACACGCCTTTGGACAGGGGGCGCCTATGGCTACACCTTC. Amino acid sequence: CASTRLWTGGAYGYTF. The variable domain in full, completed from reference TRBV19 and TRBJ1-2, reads DGGITQSPKYLFRKEGQNVTLSCEQNLNHDAMYWYRQDPGQGLRLIYYSQIVNDFQKGDIAEGYSVSREKKESFPLTVTSAQKNPTAFYLCASTRLWTGGAYGYTFGSGTRLTVV.

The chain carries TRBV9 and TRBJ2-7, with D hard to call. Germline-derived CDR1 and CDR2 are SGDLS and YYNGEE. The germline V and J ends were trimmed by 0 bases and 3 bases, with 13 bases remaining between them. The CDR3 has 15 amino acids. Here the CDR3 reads CASSVGIAASYEQYF. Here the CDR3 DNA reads TGTGCCAGCAGCGTAGGGATAGCAGCGAGCTACGAGCAGTACTTC.

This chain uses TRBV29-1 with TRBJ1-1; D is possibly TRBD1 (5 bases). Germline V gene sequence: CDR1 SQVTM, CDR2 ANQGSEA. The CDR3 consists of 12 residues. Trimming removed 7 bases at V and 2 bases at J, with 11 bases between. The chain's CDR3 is CSAREVNTEAFF. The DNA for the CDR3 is TGCAGCGCCAGGGAGGTCAACACTGAAGCTTTCTTT. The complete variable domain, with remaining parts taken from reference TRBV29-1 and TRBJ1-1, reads SAVISQKPSRDICQRGTSLTIQCQVDSQVTMMFWYRQQPGQSLTLIATANQGSEATYESGFVIDKFPISRPNLTFSTLTVSNMSPEDSSIYLCSAREVNTEAFFGQGTRLTVV.

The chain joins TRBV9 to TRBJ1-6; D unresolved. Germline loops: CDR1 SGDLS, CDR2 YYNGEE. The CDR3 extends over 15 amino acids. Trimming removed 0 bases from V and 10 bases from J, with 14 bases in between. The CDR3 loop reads CASSVAAVRGSPLHF. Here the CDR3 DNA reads TGTGCCAGCAGCGTAGCCGCAGTCCGAGGGTCACCCCTCCACTTT.

The CDR3 DNA reads as TGCAGTGCTAGCGAAACAGGGGTCAGTGGCTACACCTTC. Translating it yields CSASETGVSGYTF. V and J are TRBV20-1 and TRBJ1-2, with 7 bases lining up with TRBD1. Trimming at V came to 3 bases and at J to 7 bases, leaving 8 bases not matched to a gene. Germline loops: CDR1 DFQATT, CDR2 SNEGSKA (reference sequence). The CDR3 runs 13 residues.

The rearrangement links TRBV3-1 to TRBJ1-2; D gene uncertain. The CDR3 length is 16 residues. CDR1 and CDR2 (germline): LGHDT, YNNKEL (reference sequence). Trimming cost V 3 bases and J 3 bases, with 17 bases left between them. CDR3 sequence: CASSHDLGGKDYGYTF. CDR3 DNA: TGTGCCAGCAGCCATGACCTGGGTGGAAAGGACTATGGCTACACCTTC.

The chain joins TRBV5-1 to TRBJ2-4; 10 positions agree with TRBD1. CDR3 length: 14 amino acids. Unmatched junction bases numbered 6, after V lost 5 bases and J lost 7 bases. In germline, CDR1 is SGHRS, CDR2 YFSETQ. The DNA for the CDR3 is TGCGCCAGCAGTTCCGGGACAGGGGACAACATTCAGTACTTC. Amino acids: CASSSGTGDNIQYF.

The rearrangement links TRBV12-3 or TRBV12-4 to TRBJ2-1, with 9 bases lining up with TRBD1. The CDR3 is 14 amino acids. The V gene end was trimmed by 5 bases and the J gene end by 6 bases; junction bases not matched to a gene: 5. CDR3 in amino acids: CASSMGQGGNEQFF. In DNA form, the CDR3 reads TGTGCCAGCAGTATGGGACAGGGAGGCAATGAGCAGTTCTTC.

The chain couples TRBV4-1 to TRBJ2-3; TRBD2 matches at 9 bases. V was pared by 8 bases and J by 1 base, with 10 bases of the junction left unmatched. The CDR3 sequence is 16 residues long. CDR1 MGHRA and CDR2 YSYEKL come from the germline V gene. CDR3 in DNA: TGCGCCAGCCGTGGACTAGCGACGGGTGGCACAGATACGCAGTATTTT. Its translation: CASRGLATGGTDTQYF.

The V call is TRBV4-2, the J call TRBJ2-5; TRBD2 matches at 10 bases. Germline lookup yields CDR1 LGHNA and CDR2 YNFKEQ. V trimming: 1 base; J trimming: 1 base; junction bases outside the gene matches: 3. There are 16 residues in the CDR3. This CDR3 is CASSQGSGGAQETQYF. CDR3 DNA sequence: TGTGCCAGCAGCCAAGGAAGCGGGGGGGCCCAAGAGACCCAGTACTTC.

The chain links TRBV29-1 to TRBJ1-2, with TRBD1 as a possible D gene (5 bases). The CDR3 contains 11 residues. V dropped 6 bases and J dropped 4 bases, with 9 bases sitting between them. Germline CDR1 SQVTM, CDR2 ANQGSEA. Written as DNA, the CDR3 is TGCAGCGTAGGACACATCTATGGCTACACCTTC. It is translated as CSVGHIYGYTF.

Here the CDR3 DNA reads TGTGCCAGCAGCTTAGGGAGCGGCCCCCGGGAGCTGTTTTTT. Amino acids: CASSLGSGPRELFF. The chain links TRBV7-9 to TRBJ2-2, with TRBD2 as a possible D gene (5 bases). V gave up 1 base and J gave up 9 bases, with 12 bases separating them. Germline CDR1 SEHNR, CDR2 FQNEAQ (reference sequence). CDR3 length: 14 residues.

The CDR3: CSVSASGTDTQYF. CDR3 coding DNA: TGCAGCGTGAGCGCTAGCGGCACAGATACGCAGTATTTT. The chain combines TRBV29-1 with TRBJ2-3, with D perhaps TRBD2 (6 bases). This CDR3 is built from 13 residues. Trimming took off 6 bases at V and 1 base at J, with 11 bases between the two ends. Germline-derived CDR1 and CDR2 are SQVTM and ANQGSEA.

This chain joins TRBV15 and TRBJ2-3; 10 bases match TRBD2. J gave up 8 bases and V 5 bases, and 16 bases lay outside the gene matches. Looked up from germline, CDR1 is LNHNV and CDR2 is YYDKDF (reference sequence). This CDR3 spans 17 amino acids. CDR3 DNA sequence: TGTGCCACCAGCCTGGTTTTAGGACTAGCGGCGGGGGGTACGCAGTATTTT. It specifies CATSLVLGLAAGGTQYF.

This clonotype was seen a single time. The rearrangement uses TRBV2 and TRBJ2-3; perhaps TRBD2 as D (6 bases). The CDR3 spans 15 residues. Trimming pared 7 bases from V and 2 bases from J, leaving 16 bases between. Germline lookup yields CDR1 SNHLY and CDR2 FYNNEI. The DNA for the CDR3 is TGTGCCAGCACCGCGGGACGGACCTACACAGATACGCAGTATTTT. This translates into CASTAGRTYTDTQYF.

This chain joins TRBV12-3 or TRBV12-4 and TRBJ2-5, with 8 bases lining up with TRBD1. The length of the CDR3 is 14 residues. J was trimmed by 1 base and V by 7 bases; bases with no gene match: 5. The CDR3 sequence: CASTQGALQETQYF. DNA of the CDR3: TGTGCCAGCACCCAGGGGGCTCTCCAAGAGACCCAGTACTTC.

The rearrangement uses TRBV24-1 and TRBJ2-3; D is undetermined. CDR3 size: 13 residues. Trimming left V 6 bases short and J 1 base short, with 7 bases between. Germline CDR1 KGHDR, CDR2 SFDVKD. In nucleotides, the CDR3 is TGTGCCACCAGTCACCCTGGCACAGATACGCAGTATTTT. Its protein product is CATSHPGTDTQYF.

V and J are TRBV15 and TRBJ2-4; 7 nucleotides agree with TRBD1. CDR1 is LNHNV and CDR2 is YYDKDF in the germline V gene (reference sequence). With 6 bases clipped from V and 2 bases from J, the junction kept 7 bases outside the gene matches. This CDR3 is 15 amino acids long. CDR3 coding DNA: TGTGCCACCAGACCGGGACAGCCACCCAAAAACATTCAGTACTTC. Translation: CATRPGQPPKNIQYF.